These T cell receptor beta chains were read from a single sample in a study of shared clonotypes between healthy human individuals. Method: immunoSEQ multiplex PCR; TCRdb's copy keeps in-frame clones and lacks some. This sample has some 1.4 million clones, with about 96% found just once. Sequenced input: naive CD4+ T cells sorted from blood. The receptor source for this set is a man younger than 45 in good health. Both conserved end residues are part of each CDR3. The D gene is left open where the match is weak. Where a row states a size, it is once, few, many or the class of an expanded clone; other rows omit it.

CASSVGGTWEQYF TGTGCCAGCAGTGTGGGCGGGACTTGGGAGCAGTACTTC 13 . TRBV6-1 . TRBJ2-7
CASSLARQGWAFF TGTGCCAGCAGCTTAGCCCGACAGGGTTGGGCTTTCTTT 13 . TRBV7-9 TRBD1 TRBJ1-1
CASSSFYEQYF TGTGCCAGTAGTAGCTTTTACGAGCAGTACTTC 11 . TRBV19 . TRBJ2-7
CASSERHRSNQPQHF TGTGCCAGCAGTGAACGACACAGAAGCAATCAGCCCCAGCATTTT 15 . TRBV2 . TRBJ1-5
CASSPHSEDGRGYTF TGCGCCAGCAGCCCCCACAGTGAGGATGGTCGTGGCTACACCTTC 15 . TRBV5-1 . TRBJ1-2
CASSRLAGGQETQYF TGTGCCAGCAGCAGACTAGCGGGAGGGCAAGAGACCCAGTACTTC 15 . TRBV28 TRBD2 TRBJ2-5
CASSFSGVNTGELFF TGCGCCAGCAGCTTCAGCGGGGTGAACACCGGGGAGCTGTTTTTT 15 . TRBV5-1 TRBD2 TRBJ2-2
CASRGGGFYEQYF TGTGCCAGCCGCGGAGGAGGGTTTTACGAGCAGTACTTC 13 . TRBV11-2 . TRBJ2-7
CASSLGVGNQPQHF TGTGCCAGCAGCCTAGGGGTCGGCAATCAGCCCCAGCATTTT 14 . TRBV9 . TRBJ1-5
CASNLQGNTEAFF TGCGCCAGCAATCTTCAGGGGAACACTGAAGCTTTCTTT 13 . TRBV5-1 . TRBJ1-1
CASSTSGGETEAFF TGTGCCAGCAGTACCTCAGGGGGCGAAACTGAAGCTTTCTTT 14 . TRBV6-5 TRBD1 TRBJ1-1
CASSSTYGTGKNEQFF TGTGCCAGCAGTTCCACCTACGGGACAGGGAAGAATGAGCAGTTCTTC 16 . TRBV28 TRBD1 TRBJ2-1
CASSPTRNIGEQFF TGTGCCAGCTCGCCAACCAGGAATATCGGTGAGCAGTTCTTC 14 . TRBV18 . TRBJ2-1
CSVESSTAALYNEQFF TGCAGCGTTGAGTCGAGCACGGCGGCTCTATACAATGAGCAGTTCTTC 16 . TRBV29-1 . TRBJ2-1
CASSPPTAASYNEQFF TGTGCCAGTTCCCCGCCGACGGCGGCCTCCTACAATGAGCAGTTCTTC 16 . TRBV18 . TRBJ2-1
CASRRTSGNEQYF TGTGCCAGCCGTAGGACTAGCGGGAACGAGCAGTACTTC 13 . TRBV7-9 TRBD2 TRBJ2-7
CASSQAVIGRANPLDTGELFF TGCGCCAGCAGCCAAGCGGTTATCGGGAGGGCCAATCCGCTTGACACCGGGGAGCTGTTTTTT 21 . TRBV4-3 TRBD2 TRBJ2-2
CASGGGEPTDTQYF TGTGCCAGCGGGGGGGGTGAGCCCACAGATACGCAGTATTTT 14 . TRBV28 TRBD2 TRBJ2-3
CASSRRYGTYEQYF TGTGCCAGCAGCAGGCGATACGGGACCTACGAGCAGTACTTC 14 . TRBV14 . TRBJ2-7
CAWTIAGASNQPQHF TGTGCCTGGACGATTGCAGGCGCCTCCAATCAGCCCCAGCATTTT 15 once TRBV30 . TRBJ1-5
CASSFRGRGNTIYF TGTGCCAGCAGCTTCAGGGGGCGCGGAAACACCATATATTTT 14 . TRBV11-2 TRBD1 TRBJ1-3
CASSFSGNQPQHF TGTGCCAGCAGCTTTTCAGGGAATCAGCCCCAGCATTTT 13 few TRBV5-5 . TRBJ1-5
CASSLLAGGFETQYF TGTGCCAGCAGTCTACTAGCGGGAGGCTTCGAGACCCAGTACTTC 15 . TRBV2 TRBD2 TRBJ2-5
CAWDDSYTEAFF TGTGCCTGGGATGACAGCTACACTGAAGCTTTCTTT 12 . TRBV30 . TRBJ1-1
CASSLDTGNTEAFF TGCGCCAGCAGCTTGGATACAGGGAACACTGAAGCTTTCTTT 14 . TRBV5-1 . TRBJ1-1
CASSPLLAGGDHNEQFF TGTGCCAGCAGCCCCTTGTTAGCGGGAGGGGACCACAATGAGCAGTTCTTC 17 . TRBV7-9 TRBD2 TRBJ2-1
CASSFLPGLGYNEQFF TGTGCCAGTAGTTTTCTACCGGGACTTGGGTACAATGAGCAGTTCTTC 16 . TRBV19 . TRBJ2-1
CASSFGTSGRRNEQFF TGCGCCAGCAGCTTCGGGACTAGCGGGAGAAGAAATGAGCAGTTCTTC 16 . TRBV5-1 TRBD2 TRBJ2-1
CASSLFGGMAYNEQFF TGTGCCAGCAGCTTATTCGGGGGAATGGCCTACAATGAGCAGTTCTTC 16 . TRBV7-2 . TRBJ2-1
CASSPEPGRKQYF TGCGCCAGCAGCCCAGAACCGGGACGGAAGCAGTACTTC 13 once TRBV5-1 . TRBJ2-4
CASSLGRTAPETQYF TGTGCCAGCAGCTTAGGGCGGACAGCGCCGGAGACCCAGTACTTC 15 . TRBV7-9 . TRBJ2-5
CASSITGFWEQYF TGTGCCAGTAGTATCACAGGGTTCTGGGAGCAGTACTTC 13 . TRBV19 . TRBJ2-7
CAWSGQLYPYEQYF TGTGCCTGGAGCGGACAGCTCTATCCCTACGAGCAGTACTTC 14 . TRBV30 . TRBJ2-7
CSVTGTGGTDTQYF TGCAGCGTGACCGGGACAGGGGGAACGGATACGCAGTATTTT 14 . TRBV29-1 TRBD1 TRBJ2-3
CSVQGPTDTQYF TGCAGCGTTCAGGGGCCAACAGATACGCAGTATTTT 12 . TRBV29-1 . TRBJ2-3
CASRSGQGDYGYTF TGCGCCAGCAGATCTGGACAGGGGGACTATGGCTACACCTTC 14 . TRBV5-1 TRBD1 TRBJ1-2
CATAVGFTDTQYF TGTGCCACCGCGGTGGGATTCACAGATACGCAGTATTTT 13 . TRBV6-5 . TRBJ2-3
CASRRMGAGGRETQYF TGTGCCAGCAGGAGAATGGGAGCAGGGGGGAGAGAGACCCAGTACTTC 16 . TRBV11-2 . TRBJ2-5
CASSFWDRGNTIYF TGTGCCAGCAGCTTTTGGGACAGAGGAAACACCATATATTTT 14 . TRBV5-6 TRBD1 TRBJ1-3
CASSSGGSGANVLTF TGTGCCAGCAGTTCCGGAGGCTCTGGGGCCAACGTCCTGACTTTC 15 . TRBV28 . TRBJ2-6
CASSQVRGGSYEQYF TGTGCCAGCAGCCAAGTACGGGGTGGGTCCTACGAGCAGTACTTC 15 . TRBV14 . TRBJ2-7
CASSQVAGPAGELFF TGTGCCAGCAGCCAAGTCGCAGGGCCGGCCGGGGAGCTGTTTTTT 15 . TRBV4-2 . TRBJ2-2
CASSPPVVLLF TGTGCCAGCAGCCCCCCGGTGGTACTTCTCTTC 11 . TRBV7-9 . TRBJ2-1
CASSYRAGEGTDTQYF TGTGCCAGCAGTTATAGAGCGGGAGAAGGAACAGATACGCAGTATTTT 16 . TRBV6-6 TRBD2 TRBJ2-3
CASSPRASLQGKNTEAFF TGTGCCAGCTCACCACGGGCCTCCCTACAGGGTAAGAACACTGAAGCTTTCTTT 18 . TRBV18 . TRBJ1-1
CASSPSGRARSYEQYF TGCGCCAGCAGCCCCTCGGGCAGGGCCCGGTCCTACGAGCAGTACTTC 16 . TRBV5-1 . TRBJ2-7
CASSTLGDNSPLHF TGTGCCAGCAGTACGCTAGGCGATAATTCACCCCTCCACTTT 14 . TRBV9 . TRBJ1-6
CASSLVPGQGGYGYTF TGTGCCAGCAGCTTAGTCCCGGGACAGGGTGGCTATGGCTACACCTTC 16 . TRBV7-2 TRBD1 TRBJ1-2
CAWSYGWRDVSYEQYF TGTGCCTGGAGTTATGGGTGGCGGGATGTCTCCTACGAGCAGTACTTC 16 . TRBV30 . TRBJ2-7
CASSTPGLAEKGDEQFF TGTGCCAGCAGCACCCCAGGACTAGCCGAAAAGGGGGATGAGCAGTTCTTC 17 . TRBV9 TRBD2 TRBJ2-1
CASRRSFLQETQYF TGTGCCAGTAGGAGGTCGTTCTTGCAAGAGACCCAGTACTTC 14 . TRBV19 . TRBJ2-5
CASSLGLYGYTF TGTGCCAGCAGCCTAGGCCTCTATGGCTACACCTTC 12 . TRBV9 . TRBJ1-2
CASSRGRLAGVLVSYEQYF TGTGCCAGCAGTCGAGGGCGGCTAGCGGGAGTACTGGTGTCCTACGAGCAGTACTTC 19 . TRBV2 TRBD2 TRBJ2-7
CASSLRDRHYEQYF TGTGCCAGCAGTTTACGAGACAGGCACTACGAGCAGTACTTC 14 . TRBV28 . TRBJ2-7
CASSKTTDTQYF TGTGCCAGCAGTAAAACCACAGATACGCAGTATTTT 12 once TRBV2 . TRBJ2-3